Described below is a single T cell receptor beta chain sequence and its context. The sample originates from a study of shared clonotypes between healthy human individuals. Recent acute infections and vaccinations were absent in the healthy HIV-negative adult donors. When samples were unsorted, roughly 91 million PBMCs were used for genomic DNA. What was sequenced on ten immunoSEQ deep assay plates was unsorted PBMC DNA. Measured with immunoSEQ multiplex PCR; TCRdb has only the in-frame clones, and not every one. The table records about 490,000 clones, around 78% of them present only once. What was sequenced was PBMCs. This clonotype was sampled from a woman aged 35 to 49 in good health. Some clones in this sample may be carry-over from other donors' samples.

The CDR3, as DNA: TGCAGCGCGGACTCTGGAAACACCATATATTTT. Translation: CSADSGNTIYF. J is TRBJ1-3 and V is TRBV29-1; D remains ambiguous. The CDR3 totals 11 residues. Germline V gene lookup returns CDR1 SQVTM and CDR2 ANQGSEA. Trimming removed 7 bases at V and 0 bases at J, with 4 bases between.